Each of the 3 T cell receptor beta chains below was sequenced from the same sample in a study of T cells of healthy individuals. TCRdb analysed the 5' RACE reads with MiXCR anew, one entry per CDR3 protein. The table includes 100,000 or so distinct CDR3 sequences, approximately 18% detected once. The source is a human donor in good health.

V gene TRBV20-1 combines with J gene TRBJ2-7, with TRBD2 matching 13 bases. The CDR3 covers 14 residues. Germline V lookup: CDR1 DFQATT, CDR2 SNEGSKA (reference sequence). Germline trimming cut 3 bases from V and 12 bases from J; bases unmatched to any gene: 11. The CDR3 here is CSARDRTSGSVSYF. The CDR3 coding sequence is TGCAGTGCTAGGGATCGGACTAGCGGGAGTGTCTCGTACTTC.

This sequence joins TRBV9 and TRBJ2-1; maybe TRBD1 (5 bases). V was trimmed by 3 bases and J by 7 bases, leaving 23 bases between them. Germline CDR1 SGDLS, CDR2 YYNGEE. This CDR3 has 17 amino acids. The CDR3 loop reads CASSEGWAEPARNEQFF. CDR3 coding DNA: TGTGCCAGCAGCGAGGGGTGGGCTGAGCCCGCTAGGAATGAGCAGTTCTTC.

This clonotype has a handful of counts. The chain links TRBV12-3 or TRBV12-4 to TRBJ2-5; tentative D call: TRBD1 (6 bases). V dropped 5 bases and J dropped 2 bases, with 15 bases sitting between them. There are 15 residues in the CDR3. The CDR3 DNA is TGTGCCAGCAGTCCACAGGGACGGGCGCAAGAGACCCAGTACTTC. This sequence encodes CASSPQGRAQETQYF.